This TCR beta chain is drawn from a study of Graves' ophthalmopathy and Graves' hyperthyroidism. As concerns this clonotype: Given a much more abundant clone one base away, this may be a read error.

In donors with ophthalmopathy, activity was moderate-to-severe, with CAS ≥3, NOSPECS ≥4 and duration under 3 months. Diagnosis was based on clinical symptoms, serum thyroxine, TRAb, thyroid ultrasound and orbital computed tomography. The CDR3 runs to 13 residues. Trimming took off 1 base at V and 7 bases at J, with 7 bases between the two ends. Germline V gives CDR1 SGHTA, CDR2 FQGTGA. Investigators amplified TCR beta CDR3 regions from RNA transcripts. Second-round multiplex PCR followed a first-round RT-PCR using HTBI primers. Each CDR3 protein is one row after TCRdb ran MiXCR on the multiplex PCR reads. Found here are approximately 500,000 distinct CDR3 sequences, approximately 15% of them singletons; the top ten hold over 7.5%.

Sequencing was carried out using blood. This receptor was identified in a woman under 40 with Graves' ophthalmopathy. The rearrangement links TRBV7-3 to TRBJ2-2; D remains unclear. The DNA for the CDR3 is TGTGCCAGCAGCTTAATACCCATCGGGGAGCTGTTTTTT. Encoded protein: CASSLIPIGELFF.